This T cell receptor (beta chain) was recovered during a study of blood T cell repertoires in COVID-19. Study background: Samples taken during acute and convalescent COVID-19 were collected in the United States, Italy and Spain. Sample material is recorded as cDNA or gDNA derived from T cells, B-cell-depleted T cells, or PBMCs.

Germline values: CDR1 SNHLY, CDR2 FYNNEI. With V trimmed by 9 bases and J by 4 bases, 5 bases remained unmatched. This CDR3 is 14 amino acids long. Participants were aged roughly 18 to 89 years, lived in under 25 US areas, and enrolled virtually. Donors were grouped by their self-reported clinical history. The repertoire was sequenced with immunoSEQ multiplex PCR; TCRdb's copy has only in-frame clones and lacks some. The sample comprises roughly 360,000 clones, 70% to 90% of which are singletons, and 0.95% to 1% rests with the top ten. This rearrangement joins TRBV2 to TRBJ2-3; 12 bases are shared with TRBD2. Sample: PBMCs or T cells enriched from blood (not recorded which). This TCR derives from a woman aged 30 to 39 with acute COVID-19. The chain's CDR3 is CASTSGGSPDTQYF. The CDR3 nucleotides are TGTGCCAGTACTAGCGGGGGGTCCCCAGATACGCAGTATTTT.